These T cell receptor beta chains were read from a single sample in a study of shared clonotypes between healthy human individuals. Sequencing used immunoSEQ multiplex PCR; TCRdb keeps in-frame clones, though not all of them. The table lists roughly 2.6 million clones, around nine tenths of them singletons. The material sequenced was naive CD4+ T cells sorted from blood. All receptors come from a man in his late teens or twenties in good health. The conserved cysteine and the conserved F or W are not part of the CDR3 here. Part of the rows lack a size; the others show once, few, many or a class for expanded clones.

TRBV2	TRBJ2-5	.	ASRGQEETQY
TRBV7-2	TRBJ1-3	.	ASSLQPRQRDSGNTIY
TRBV5-1	TRBJ2-5	once	ASSDMAGGLRETQY
TRBV6-6	TRBJ2-5	.	ASRRLASETQY
TRBV19	TRBJ2-2	.	ASSIVGGAGELF
TRBV6-1	TRBJ1-2	.	ASGGRQVGDYGYT
TRBV30	TRBJ2-5	.	AWTAQETQY
TRBV15	TRBJ2-7	.	ATSRVQDSSYEQY
TRBV10-1	TRBJ2-7	.	ASSEVLAGSDEQY
TRBV6-6	TRBJ1-4	.	ASSPQGANEKLF
TRBV5-5	TRBJ2-2	.	ASSLEGVAGELF
TRBV7-2	TRBJ2-5	.	ASSLGVDRRETQY
TRBV5-5	TRBJ2-2	.	ASSPKLPANTGELF
TRBV7-9	TRBJ2-7	.	ASSLVDRVSYEQY
TRBV16	TRBJ2-2	.	ASSPPRTGTGELF
TRBV28	TRBJ1-1	.	ASSLIPSPERRPNTEAF
TRBV28	TRBJ1-1	once	ASGRLEAF
TRBV5-6	TRBJ2-2	.	ASRRETGELF
TRBV6-1	TRBJ1-1	.	ASSERGFEAF
TRBV6-4	TRBJ1-6	once	ASSSTGGPNSPLH
TRBV18	TRBJ2-7	.	ASSPQGGSGYEQY
TRBV7-9	TRBJ2-3	.	ASSLGGASTDTQY
TRBV5-6	TRBJ2-3	.	ASSLGQAPTDTQY
TRBV10-3	TRBJ2-1	.	AISGQGNEQF
TRBV19	TRBJ1-6	.	ASGQGASPLH
TRBV11-2	TRBJ1-3	once	ASSLVWPPGNTIY
TRBV2	TRBJ1-5	.	ASSEVKGQPQH